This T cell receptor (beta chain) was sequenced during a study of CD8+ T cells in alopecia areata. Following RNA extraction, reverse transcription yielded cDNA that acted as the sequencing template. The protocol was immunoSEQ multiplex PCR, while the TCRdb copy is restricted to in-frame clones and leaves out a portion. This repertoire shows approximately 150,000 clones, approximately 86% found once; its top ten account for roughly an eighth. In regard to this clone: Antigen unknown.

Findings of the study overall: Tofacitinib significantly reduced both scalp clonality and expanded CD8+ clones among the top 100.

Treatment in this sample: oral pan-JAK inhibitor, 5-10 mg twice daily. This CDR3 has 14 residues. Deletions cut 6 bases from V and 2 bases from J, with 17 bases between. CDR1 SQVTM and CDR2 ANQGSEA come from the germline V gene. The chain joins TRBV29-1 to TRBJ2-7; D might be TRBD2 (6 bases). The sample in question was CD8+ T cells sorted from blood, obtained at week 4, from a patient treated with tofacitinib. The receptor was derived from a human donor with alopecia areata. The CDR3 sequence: CSVYSGESAYEQYF. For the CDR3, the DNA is TGCAGCGTCTATAGCGGAGAATCTGCCTACGAGCAGTACTTC.